The present T cell receptor (beta chain) was sequenced within a study of blood T cell repertoires in COVID-19 (dated by TCRdb to the early 2020s). With regard to the full study: Samples covering the acute and convalescent phases of COVID-19 were provided by collaborators in the United States, Italy and Spain. The repertoires were made available in a free public database intended to serve as a resource for research on the immune response to SARS-CoV-2. The prospective study material was composed of cDNA or gDNA derived from T cells, B-cell-depleted T cells, or PBMCs. Subjects who had been exposed to COVID-19, were actively infected with it, or had recovered from it provided the deeply sampled blood TCRbeta repertoires that made up the dataset. Where available, HLA class I and class II types were obtained from metadata supplied by the sample provider rather than from assay-based typing. The sample metadata nearly always contained a de-identified subject ID, COVID-19 status, age in years and sex. Samples were obtained from the ongoing ImmuneRACE study (first 160 participants) and from 1,000 to 1,500 subjects provided by 6 global collaborators.

Findings and caveats that apply to the study as a whole: The quantity of clinical and demographic metadata differed by source and by participant and was supplied without curation.

Another Seattle source contributed samples from volunteer blood donors who had recovered from COVID-19. The collaborating institutions used their own protocols to collect whole blood in K2EDTA tubes. Collaborator samples were shipped for TCRbeta analysis as frozen whole blood, isolated PBMCs, or DNA extracted from either sample type. The immunoSEQ Assay, a bias-controlled multiplex PCR, was used to amplify TCRbeta CDR3 regions from genomic DNA. In the paper's pipeline: Within the assay, amplification of reference gene primers was used to estimate how many nucleated cells each sample contained. To quantify the absolute abundance of each unique TCRbeta CDR3 rearrangement, sequence reads were collapsed and filtered. For each sample, productive Simpson clonality was calculated by taking the square root of Simpson's diversity index across productive rearrangements. TCRdb retrieved this table from immuneACCESS and kept in-frame rearrangements only. Not all clones are present; in checked studies, unresolved V genes account for under half, and no reason is known for the remainder. V and J calls and clone size are given by that table; D and trimming were obtained from the DNA. The sample includes approximately 260,000 clones, with roughly 84% observed a single time. The ten largest make up approximately 2.1% of the sample.

Inclusive of the bounding cysteine and phenylalanine, the CDR3 is 17 residues long. Only the CDR3 DNA is retained, 51 bases long and in frame from the first base. V lost 5 bases and J lost 0 bases; the stretch between them is 14 bases long. CDR1 and CDR2, looked up from the germline V gene, are SGHTA and FQGNSA. As regards this clone: Its specific antigen is unknown. Base qualities were left out, and no much larger clone turns up one base away.

Sequenced: peripheral blood. The rearranged segments are TRBV7-2 and TRBJ2-6; the D gene is possibly TRBD1, with 5 bases matching. This sequence originates from a woman between 40 and 55 years old who had recovered from COVID-19. The bases read TGTGCCAGCAGCCGCAAAAGACAGAGCTCTGGGGCCAACGTCCTGACTTTC. Translated, it reads CASSRKRQSSGANVLTF.